The 7 T cell receptor beta chains in this list originate from one sample, sequenced in a study of T cell responses to AZD1222 COVID-19 vaccine (dated by TCRdb to the early 2020s). The method was the immunoSEQ multiplex PCR assay. Entries here come from immuneACCESS through TCRdb and include only in-frame sequences with V and J called. Some clones fail to appear in such tables; in the studies checked, an unresolved V gene covers under half of the shortfall, and the cause of the remainder is unknown. Across this sample there are around 190,000 clones, with around 92% seen only once. The top ten hold over 1% of the sample. The label giving this sample's time point can be read as: baseline before first vaccination. Sequenced here: peripheral blood, sampled on day 0 of AZD1222 vaccination. Source of these receptors: an adult in good health.

The chain has TRBV7-2 and TRBJ2-1, with TRBD2 matching 9 bases. J was trimmed by 4 bases and V by 3 bases; bases with no gene match: 13. CDR3 length equals 18 residues. Per germline, CDR1 SGHTA and CDR2 FQGNSA. The CDR3 is CASSFPKTASGAYNEQFF. The CDR3 bases are TGTGCCAGCAGCTTCCCAAAAACCGCTAGCGGGGCATACAATGAGCAGTTCTTC.

This rearrangement joins TRBV5-1 to TRBJ2-5; 8 bases align to TRBD1. The CDR3 runs to 15 residues. Germline assignment: CDR1 SGHRS and CDR2 YFSETQ. The V gene end was trimmed by 7 bases and the J gene end by 5 bases; junction bases not matched to a gene: 13. CDR3 loop: CASRPGQAPGETQYF. The CDR3 DNA follows: TGCGCCAGCCGGCCGGGACAGGCCCCGGGTGAGACCCAGTACTTC.

The genes are TRBV9 and TRBJ1-2; D is unclear. The germline V gene encodes CDR1 SGDLS and CDR2 YYNGEE. V lost 3 bases and J 2 bases, leaving 11 bases between the germline ends. CDR3 size: 14 residues. CDR3 residues: CASSAIATNYGYTF. In DNA form, the CDR3 reads TGTGCCAGCAGCGCCATCGCCACCAACTATGGCTACACCTTC.

This chain uses TRBV30 with TRBJ2-5, with D tentatively TRBD1 (6 bases). Looked up from germline, CDR1 is GTSNPN and CDR2 is SVGIG (reference sequence). V was shortened by 2 bases and J by 3 bases, with 10 bases between the two germline ends. CDR3 length: 13 residues. DNA of the CDR3: TGTGCCTGGAGTCCCCCAGGGGAAGAGACCCAGTACTTC. Its protein product is CAWSPPGEETQYF.

The table lists this clone with many counts. As DNA, the CDR3 is TGTGCCAGCAGTTACTCGAATCGTTACTCCTACGAGCAGTACTTC. Residues: CASSYSNRYSYEQYF. This sequence joins TRBV6-5 and TRBJ2-7; no definite D call. This CDR3 region has 15 residues. V was cut by 0 bases and J by 0 bases, with 9 bases left in between. In germline, CDR1 is MNHEY, CDR2 SVGAGI.

The genes are TRBV28 and TRBJ2-3; 10 bases match TRBD2. The CDR3 covers 16 residues. V shed 7 bases and J 2 bases; nucleotides not matched to a gene: 9. Germline V CDR1 and CDR2: MDHEN, SYDVKM. The CDR3, as DNA: TGTGCCAGCATAGGGGCTAGCGGGGGAACCACAGATACGCAGTATTTT. Translated: CASIGASGGTTDTQYF. The complete variable domain, with remaining parts taken from reference TRBV28 and TRBJ2-3, reads DVKVTQSSRYLVKRTGEKVFLECVQDMDHENMFWYRQDPGLGLRLIYFSYDVKMKEKGDIPEGYSVSREKKERFSLILESASTNQTSMYLCASIGASGGTTDTQYFGPGTRLTVL.

V and J are TRBV24-1 and TRBJ2-5; 12 nucleotides agree with TRBD2. The germline CDR1 and CDR2 sequences are KGHDR and SFDVKD. Trimming at V came to 5 bases and at J to 4 bases, leaving 7 bases not matched to a gene. The CDR3 has 16 amino acids. The CDR3 sequence: CATSGTSGATGETQYF. The CDR3 coding sequence is TGTGCCACCAGTGGGACTAGCGGGGCAACGGGAGAGACCCAGTACTTC.